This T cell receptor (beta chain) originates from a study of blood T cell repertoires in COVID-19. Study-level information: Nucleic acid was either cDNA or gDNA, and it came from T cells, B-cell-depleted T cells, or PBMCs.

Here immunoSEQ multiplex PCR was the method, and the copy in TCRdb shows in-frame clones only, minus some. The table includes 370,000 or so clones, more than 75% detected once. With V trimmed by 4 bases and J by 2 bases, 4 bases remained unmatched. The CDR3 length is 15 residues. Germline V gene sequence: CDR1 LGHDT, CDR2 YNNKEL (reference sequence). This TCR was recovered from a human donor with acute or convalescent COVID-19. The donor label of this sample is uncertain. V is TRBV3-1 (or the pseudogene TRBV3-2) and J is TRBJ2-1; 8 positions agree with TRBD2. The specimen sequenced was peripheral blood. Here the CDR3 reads CASSPRTSTYNEQFF. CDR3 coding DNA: TGTGCCAGCAGCCCCCGGACTAGCACCTACAATGAGCAGTTCTTC.